The clone carrying this T cell receptor beta chain was recorded at least ten times. Antigen unknown. The data derive from a study of metastatic and nonmetastatic thyroid tumors. For the study at large: Malignant thyroid and benign thyroid patients provided blood and tumor or nodule tissue whose repertoires were compared. The study's findings and limits: Malignant tumors reportedly showed significantly higher TCR beta diversity than benign nodules in both blood and tumor.

Original processing methods: Building a distant-metastasis classifier for papillary thyroid cancer drew on CDR3 differences across clinicopathological groups. TCRdb re-called clones from the PCR reads using MiXCR. The authors' filters were not applied to this entry. The sample yields about 33,000 clones, approximately 10% seen once. All patients were untreated before thyroid surgery. Input material: blood. This receptor was identified in a female donor with papillary thyroid cancer or a benign thyroid nodule (not recorded which). Some clones in this sample may be carry-over from other donors' samples.

CDR3 residues: CAISAQVSDYGYTF. CDR3 DNA: TGTGCCATCAGCGCTCAGGTCTCGGACTATGGCTACACCTTC. This chain connects TRBV10-3 to TRBJ1-2; D remains unclear. V was cut by 6 bases and J by 3 bases, with 14 bases left in between. The CDR3 consists of 14 residues. Germline CDR1 ENHRY, CDR2 SYGVKD.